The 2 T cell receptor beta chains reported below all come from one sample, sequenced in a study of identifying expanded T cells in peripheral blood. Data came from immunoSEQ multiplex PCR; TCRdb stores just in-frame clones and leaves some out. The data contain tens of thousands of clones, approximately 84% of them singletons. The sample consisted of blood. The source is a person aged 18 to 70 in good health.

This sequence joins TRBV7-6 and TRBJ2-5, with TRBD2 identical over 7 bases. From germline, CDR1 is SGHVS and CDR2 FNYEAQ. The CDR3 is 15 residues long. V was clipped by 0 bases and J by 5 bases; unmatched bases: 6. CDR3 sequence reads: CASSLAAGETETQYF. CDR3 coding DNA: TGTGCCAGCAGCTTAGCGGCGGGGGAGACTGAGACCCAGTACTTC. The variable domain in full, completed from reference TRBV7-6 and TRBJ2-5, reads GAGVSQSPRYKVTKRGQDVALRCDPISGHVSLYWYRQALGQGPEFLTYFNYEAQQDKSGLPNDRFSAERPEGSISTLTIQRTEQRDSAMYRCASSLAAGETETQYFGPGTRLLVL.

This clone showed up just once. This rearrangement joins TRBV7-3 to TRBJ2-2; TRBD1 aligns across 9 bases. V lost 5 bases, J lost 4 bases, and 29 bases stayed unmatched. The CDR3 runs 23 residues. CDR1 and CDR2 from the germline V gene are SGHTA and FQGTGA. CDR3 protein: CASSLKITRPGQGWVVRTGELFF. CDR3 DNA sequence: TGTGCCAGCAGCCTAAAAATCACTCGACCGGGACAGGGCTGGGTGGTTCGCACCGGGGAGCTGTTTTTT.